This TCR beta chain was captured by sequencing in a study of blood T cell repertoires in COVID-19. About the study: The United States, Italy and Spain supplied acute and convalescent COVID-19 samples. T cells, B-cell-depleted T cells, or PBMCs provided the cDNA or gDNA that served as material.

This clone was detected once. The CDR3 loop spans 14 amino acids. V shed 5 bases, J shed 7 bases, and the junction held 9 bases outside the gene matches. Germline CDR1 is SEHNR and CDR2 is FQNEAQ (reference sequence). Methods used by the authors: Reference gene primer amplification gave estimated nucleated cell counts. Produced via immunoSEQ multiplex PCR; TCRdb's table is partial and in-frame only. The V and J calls and clone size come from that table; D and trimming were worked out from the DNA. The data show 200,000 to 250,000 clones, over 75% seen once. The sequence was obtained from a human donor in a cohort sampled during active COVID-19. Material for sequencing was peripheral blood. The rearrangement joins TRBV7-9 to TRBJ1-2; 8 bases line up with TRBD1. The CDR3 loop is CASSQDRARGGYTF. CDR3 nucleotides: TGTGCCAGCAGCCAGGACAGGGCCAGAGGTGGCTACACCTTC.